This entry lists 22 T cell receptor beta chains sequenced from one sample in a study of T cell responses to AZD1222 COVID-19 vaccine. The table came from immunoSEQ multiplex PCR; TCRdb's copy has only in-frame clones and leaves some out. The table has roughly 100,000 clones, about 90% seen once. The specimen comprised peripheral blood, sampled on day 0 of AZD1222 vaccination. Every receptor here comes from an adult in good health.

The rearrangement links TRBV7-9 to TRBJ2-5, with a tentative D call TRBD2 (5 bases). This CDR3 spans 14 amino acids. V was shortened by 6 bases and J by 3 bases, with 14 bases between the two germline ends. CDR1 is SEHNR, CDR2 FQNEAQ, per germline (reference sequence). The CDR3, as DNA: TGTGCCAGCAGATCGGGAATTTCAGAAGAGACCCAGTACTTC. Amino acids: CASRSGISEETQYF.

The chain recombines TRBV25-1 with TRBJ2-5; a weak D match, TRBD1 (6 bases). The germline V gene encodes CDR1 MGHDK and CDR2 SYGVNS. CDR3 length equals 13 residues. The V gene lost 8 bases and the J gene lost 1 base, with 11 bases spanning the gap. Here the CDR3 DNA reads TGTGCCAGCTCGACAGGACCCCAAGAGACCCAGTACTTC. Translating it yields CASSTGPQETQYF.

The chain recombines TRBV28 with TRBJ1-1, with 7 bases matching TRBD1. Germline-derived CDR1 and CDR2 are MDHEN and SYDVKM. Trimming at V came to 8 bases and at J to 0 bases, leaving 3 bases not matched to a gene. The CDR3 covers 13 residues. CDR3 in amino acids: CASAGQMNTEAFF. The CDR3 coding sequence is TGTGCCAGCGCGGGACAGATGAACACTGAAGCTTTCTTT.

The rearrangement joins TRBV6-1 to TRBJ2-5; D gene uncertain. Germline V gene data show CDR1 as MNHNS and CDR2 as SASEGT. V was pared by 2 bases and J by 5 bases, with 6 bases between. This CDR3 is built from 12 residues. This CDR3 reads CASSEHFETQYF. The CDR3, as DNA: TGTGCCAGCAGTGAACACTTTGAGACCCAGTACTTC.

V gene TRBV9 combines with J gene TRBJ1-6, with D possibly TRBD1 on 6 matching bases. In germline, CDR1 is SGDLS, CDR2 YYNGEE. The CDR3 length is 16 residues. Between the trimmed V and J ends, which lost 4 bases and 3 bases, there was a span of 14 bases. The CDR3 nucleotides are TGTGCCAGCAGCAACCCGACAGGCTACTATAATTCACCCCTCCACTTT. This translates into CASSNPTGYYNSPLHF.

This clone appeared once. The genes are TRBV4-2 and TRBJ2-2, with TRBD2 matching 8 bases. The CDR3 contains 16 residues. Trimming removed 4 bases from V and 0 bases from J; junction bases left unmatched: 4. The germline gives CDR1 LGHNA, CDR2 YNFKEQ. The CDR3 DNA reads TGTGCCAGCAGCCGTAGCGGGGTATCGAACACCGGGGAGCTGTTTTTT. Protein product: CASSRSGVSNTGELFF.

The J gene is TRBJ1-6, the V gene TRBV27, with a tentative D call TRBD1 (5 bases). The V gene's germline CDR1 is MNHEY and CDR2 SMNVEV (reference sequence). V lost 6 bases to trimming and J lost 6 bases, with 15 bases between them. This CDR3 contains 15 residues. CDR3: CASRSPGTVNSPLHF. CDR3 sequence (DNA): TGTGCCAGCAGGTCCCCAGGGACGGTTAATTCACCCCTCCACTTT.

This chain uses TRBV11-2 with TRBJ2-5; 9 positions agree with TRBD2. Trimming took 4 bases from V and 13 from J; bases not matched to a gene: 10. Germline CDR1 is SGHAT and CDR2 is FQNNGV. The CDR3 runs to 13 residues. The CDR3 protein is CASSSALAGIPYF. The CDR3 DNA sequence: TGTGCCAGCAGCTCCGCTCTAGCGGGGATACCGTACTTC.

This clone turned up a few times. The rearrangement links TRBV24-1 to TRBJ2-3, with TRBD1 identical over 10 bases. The CDR3 is made up of 16 amino acids. V gave up 5 bases and J gave up 6 bases; unmatched junction bases: 10. CDR1 is KGHDR and CDR2 is SFDVKD in the germline V gene. CDR3 bases: TGTGCCACCAGTGGCCCCTTGGGACAGGGGTATGATACGCAGTATTTT. Translated: CATSGPLGQGYDTQYF.

The chain uses TRBV5-1 and TRBJ2-7, with D unresolved. CDR3 length: 12 amino acids. CDR1 SGHRS and CDR2 YFSETQ come from the germline V gene. V lost 1 base and J 2 bases, leaving 4 bases between the germline ends. DNA for the CDR3: TGCGCCAGCAGCTTGACCCCCTACGAGCAGTACTTC. It translates to CASSLTPYEQYF.

The CDR3 sequence is CASSYRGLAGGATPFF. CDR3 DNA: TGTGCCAGCAGCTACCGCGGACTAGCGGGGGGGGCTACCCCATTCTTC. This chain links TRBV13 with TRBJ2-1; 15 bases are shared with TRBD2. The germline gives CDR1 PRHDT, CDR2 FYEKMQ (reference sequence). The CDR3 is 16 residues long. Unmatched junction bases numbered 14, after V lost 4 bases and J lost 16 bases.

This clone is a singleton in its sample. The chain carries TRBV9 and TRBJ1-1; no clear D gene. Deletions cut 4 bases from V and 3 bases from J, with 16 bases between. In germline, CDR1 is SGDLS, CDR2 YYNGEE. The CDR3 runs 15 residues. The CDR3 here is CASSPGHAVDTEAFF. DNA of the CDR3: TGTGCCAGCAGCCCCGGTCATGCTGTGGACACTGAAGCTTTCTTT.

The V gene is TRBV7-9, the J gene TRBJ1-3; no definite D call. Trimming took off 2 bases at V and 0 bases at J, with 8 bases between the two ends. The CDR3 runs 15 residues. Germline V lookup: CDR1 SEHNR, CDR2 FQNEAQ (reference sequence). As DNA, the CDR3 is TGTGCCAGCAGCTTACTGGCAACCTCTGGAAACACCATATATTTT. Its translation: CASSLLATSGNTIYF.

This chain links TRBV4-2 with TRBJ2-2; 9 nucleotides match TRBD1. V lost 4 bases, J lost 4 bases, and 4 bases stayed unmatched. CDR1 and CDR2 from the germline V gene are LGHNA and YNFKEQ. The CDR3 sequence is 15 residues long. This CDR3 is CASSPGTGRTGELFF. The CDR3 coding sequence is TGTGCCAGCAGCCCCGGGACAGGGCGCACCGGGGAGCTGTTTTTT.

The chain combines TRBV7-9 with TRBJ1-5; no reliable D call. V was pared by 5 bases and J by 5 bases, with 10 bases between. This CDR3 region has 13 residues. The germline V gene encodes CDR1 SEHNR and CDR2 FQNEAQ (reference sequence). The CDR3 DNA is TGTGCCAGCAGCCTTGGGGTGGATCAGCCCCAGCATTTT. Translating it yields CASSLGVDQPQHF. The full variable domain, completed using reference TRBV7-9 and TRBJ1-5, is DTGVSQNPRHKITKRGQNVTFRCDPISEHNRLYWYRQTLGQGPEFLTYFQNEAQLEKSRLLSDRFSAERPKGSFSTLEIQRTEQGDSAMYLCASSLGVDQPQHFGDGTRLSIL.

This chain links TRBV28 with TRBJ1-2; D is perhaps TRBD1 (6 bases). This CDR3 comprises 12 residues. V gave up 7 bases and J gave up 4 bases, with 10 bases separating them. Germline CDR1 is MDHEN and CDR2 is SYDVKM. CDR3 sequence (DNA): TGTGCCAGCACCCCGGACAGCTATGGCTACACCTTC. Translation gives CASTPDSYGYTF.

The chain carries TRBV2 and TRBJ1-5; TRBD1 aligns across 10 bases. The CDR3 covers 15 residues. Germline V lookup: CDR1 SNHLY, CDR2 FYNNEI. The J segment lost 7 bases and the V segment lost 6 bases, leaving 9 bases of the junction unmatched. This chain's CDR3 is CASRVDRGQGQPQHF. For the CDR3, the DNA is TGTGCCAGCAGGGTTGACAGGGGGCAGGGGCAGCCCCAGCATTTT.

The chain uses TRBV4-2 and TRBJ1-5; D gene ambiguous. The length of the CDR3 is 16 residues. V was clipped by 0 bases and J by 4 bases, with 13 bases between them. Per germline, CDR1 LGHNA and CDR2 YNFKEQ. Here the CDR3 DNA reads TGTGCCAGCAGCCAAGATAACATCGAGAAGAATCAGCCCCAGCATTTT. This translates into CASSQDNIEKNQPQHF.

The V and J genes are TRBV6-2 or TRBV6-3 and TRBJ1-6; D remains unclear. The germline V gene encodes CDR1 MNHEY and CDR2 SVGEGT. V shed 6 bases and J shed 7 bases, with 13 bases lying between them. The CDR3 extends over 14 amino acids. Here the CDR3 DNA reads TGTGCCAGCAGCCCATCCGCGCTAAATTCACCCCTCCACTTT. Its protein is CASSPSALNSPLHF.

This chain uses TRBV29-1 with TRBJ1-3; D not resolved. Trimming shortened V by 7 bases and J by 3 bases, and 16 bases separated the two germline ends. The CDR3 has 14 residues. Germline lookup yields CDR1 SQVTM and CDR2 ANQGSEA. The DNA for the CDR3 is TGCAGCGCCGGAGGAGACCTCTTTGGAAACACCATATATTTT. Its protein product is CSAGGDLFGNTIYF.

This chain links TRBV6-6 with TRBJ1-2; 8 bases match TRBD1. The CDR3 has 13 amino acids. Germline V gene lookup returns CDR1 MNHNY and CDR2 SVGAGI (reference sequence). V lost 7 bases, J lost 6 bases, and 7 bases stayed unmatched. This CDR3 is CASNPRGQDGYTF. As DNA, the CDR3 is TGTGCCAGCAACCCCAGGGGGCAGGATGGCTACACCTTC.

The CDR3 region is CARRQDRENQPQHF. CDR3 DNA sequence: TGCGCCAGGAGACAGGACAGGGAAAATCAGCCCCAGCATTTT. The chain carries TRBV5-1 and TRBJ1-5, with 8 bases fitting TRBD1. Per the germline V gene, CDR1 is SGHRS and CDR2 is YFSETQ. The J segment lost 4 bases and the V segment lost 8 bases, leaving 8 bases of the junction unmatched. The CDR3 is 14 amino acids.